The rows below give T cell receptor beta chains drawn from one sample of a study of technical replicates of blood from four donors. Profiled with immunoSEQ multiplex PCR; TCRdb holds only in-frame clones, not every one. The sample shows around 68,000 clones, approximately 97% of them seen only once. Sequenced material: T cells isolated from PBMCs. Source of these receptors: a human donor in good health. The CDR3 runs from the conserved cysteine through the conserved F or W. The order of the fields is J gene, V gene, clone size, D gene, CDR3 protein, CDR3 DNA. The D gene is left open where the match is weak. Size is stated for part of the rows, as once, few or many counts, or as a class when the clone is expanded.

j_call: TRBJ1-1
v_call: TRBV11-3
clone_size: -
d_call: -
cdr3_aa: CASSLGPTGGTEAFF
cdr3_nt: TGTGCCAGCAGCTTAGGTCCCACGGGGGGTACTGAAGCTTTCTTT

j_call: TRBJ1-1
v_call: TRBV10-2
clone_size: few
d_call: TRBD1
cdr3_aa: CAIQGKDGNTEAFF
cdr3_nt: TGCGCCATACAGGGGAAGGATGGGAACACTGAAGCTTTCTTT

j_call: TRBJ2-7
v_call: TRBV19
clone_size: -
d_call: TRBD2
cdr3_aa: CASSIEGGMNMYEQYF
cdr3_nt: TGTGCCAGTAGTATAGAGGGAGGGATGAATATGTACGAGCAGTACTTC

j_call: TRBJ2-1
v_call: TRBV11-3
clone_size: -
d_call: -
cdr3_aa: CASSLDRGGQGKTDEQFF
cdr3_nt: TGTGCCAGCAGCTTAGATCGAGGTGGGCAGGGAAAAACGGATGAGCAGTTCTTC

j_call: TRBJ2-6
v_call: TRBV2
clone_size: -
d_call: TRBD1
cdr3_aa: CASSGFFLGGTGDSLKPGANVLTF
cdr3_nt: TGTGCCAGCAGTGGTTTTTTTTTAGGTGGGACAGGGGATTCTTTGAAGCCGGGGGCCAACGTCCTGACTTTC

j_call: TRBJ2-7
v_call: TRBV27
clone_size: -
d_call: -
cdr3_aa: CASSQTGTIYEQYF
cdr3_nt: TGTGCCAGCAGTCAGACCGGGACAATCTACGAGCAGTACTTC

j_call: TRBJ1-1
v_call: TRBV27
clone_size: -
d_call: -
cdr3_aa: CASSLAGMNTEAFF
cdr3_nt: TGTGCCAGCAGTTTAGCAGGGATGAACACTGAAGCTTTCTTT

j_call: TRBJ2-6
v_call: TRBV2
clone_size: -
d_call: -
cdr3_aa: CASSEQGHHYSGANVLTF
cdr3_nt: TGTGCCAGCAGTGAACAGGGTCACCACTACTCTGGGGCCAACGTCCTGACTTTC

j_call: TRBJ1-1
v_call: TRBV4-3
clone_size: -
d_call: -
cdr3_aa: CASSQDLGNTEAFF
cdr3_nt: TGCGCCAGCAGCCAAGATCTAGGGAACACTGAAGCTTTCTTT

j_call: TRBJ1-1
v_call: TRBV28
clone_size: -
d_call: TRBD1
cdr3_aa: CASSSGTGAGTEAFF
cdr3_nt: TGTGCCAGCAGTTCCGGGACAGGGGCCGGCACTGAAGCTTTCTTT

j_call: TRBJ1-5
v_call: TRBV9
clone_size: few
d_call: -
cdr3_aa: CASSSLAGNQPQHF
cdr3_nt: TGTGCCAGCAGCTCCTTGGCGGGCAATCAGCCCCAGCATTTT

j_call: TRBJ2-7
v_call: TRBV27
clone_size: -
d_call: -
cdr3_aa: CASTEGGEQYF
cdr3_nt: TGTGCCAGCACTGAGGGCGGCGAGCAGTACTTC

j_call: TRBJ1-3
v_call: TRBV5-1
clone_size: -
d_call: TRBD1
cdr3_aa: CASSFGTGEDTIYF
cdr3_nt: TGCGCCAGCAGCTTCGGGACAGGGGAAGACACCATATATTTT

j_call: TRBJ1-1
v_call: TRBV4-1
clone_size: -
d_call: TRBD1
cdr3_aa: CATGTGFWGKDTEAFF
cdr3_nt: TGCGCCACAGGGACAGGGTTTTGGGGAAAGGACACTGAAGCTTTCTTT

j_call: TRBJ1-5
v_call: TRBV2
clone_size: -
d_call: -
cdr3_aa: CASSEADRRNQPQHF
cdr3_nt: TGTGCCAGCAGTGAAGCTGACAGACGCAATCAGCCCCAGCATTTT

j_call: TRBJ1-5
v_call: TRBV19
clone_size: -
d_call: -
cdr3_aa: CATGTPFNQPQHF
cdr3_nt: TGTGCCACCGGGACACCATTCAATCAGCCCCAGCATTTT